This is a list of T cell receptor beta chains from one sample in a study of cytomegalovirus exposure and HLA in healthy donors. Sequenced by immunoSEQ multiplex PCR; TCRdb stores in-frame clones only, minus some. The top ten clones hold about 5% of a sample with fewer than 130,000 clones, about 83% of them seen once. The sample was PBMCs. Receptors were obtained from a female donor in good health and CMV-seropositive. The CDR3 runs from the conserved cysteine through the conserved F or W. A D gene is named only where the DNA matches it firmly. Size values are once, few and many counts, or a class for expanded clones, and some rows have none.

CDR3 DNA,CDR3 protein,clone size,V gene,D gene,J gene
TGCGCCAGCAGCTTGGAACAGGGGGCTTCTGGCTACACCTTC,CASSLEQGASGYTF,.,TRBV5-1,TRBD1,TRBJ1-2
TGTGCCAGCAGCGTTTCACACAATTACTACGAGCAGTACTTC,CASSVSHNYYEQYF,.,TRBV9,.,TRBJ2-7
TGTGCCAGCAGCCAAGAAAGCGGGGGCCTTCTAGAGCAGTACTTC,CASSQESGGLLEQYF,few,TRBV4-2,TRBD2,TRBJ2-7
TGTGCCAGCAGTTACAACAGGGGGTCGAACACTGAAGCTTTCTTT,CASSYNRGSNTEAFF,.,TRBV6-6,TRBD1,TRBJ1-1
TGTGCCAGCAGCTTATACGGGGACAGGGGAAAGTATGAGCAGTTCTTC,CASSLYGDRGKYEQFF,.,TRBV7-3,TRBD1,TRBJ2-1
TGTGCCAGCAGTGTTTCTTCATACGGACAGGGATCCAATCAGCCCCAGCATTTT,CASSVSSYGQGSNQPQHF,few,TRBV2,TRBD1,TRBJ1-5
TGCGCCAGCAGCTTGGAAACCATAGCCTCCTACGAGCAGTACTTC,CASSLETIASYEQYF,.,TRBV5-1,.,TRBJ2-7
TGCGCCAGCAGCTTAACCGGACAGGACTTAACATCACCCCTCCACTTT,CASSLTGQDLTSPLHF,.,TRBV5-1,TRBD1,TRBJ1-6
TGTGCCAGCAGCCTGACCTCTAGCAAAGAGCAGTACTTC,CASSLTSSKEQYF,.,TRBV25-1,.,TRBJ2-7
TGTGCCAGCAGTCGCCGACAGGGGAGTGAAGCTTTCTTT,CASSRRQGSEAFF,.,TRBV6-5,TRBD1,TRBJ1-1
TGTGCTAGTGGTTTGGTAAGAAGCGGGAGGGAAGAGACCCAGTACTTC,CASGLVRSGREETQYF,.,TRBV12-5,TRBD2,TRBJ2-5
TGTGCCAGCAGTTCGAGGGCAACCGGAAACTATGGCTACACCTTC,CASSSRATGNYGYTF,once,TRBV28,.,TRBJ1-2
TGCAGCGTTGTTGGGCAGTACTCCTACGAGCAGTACTTC,CSVVGQYSYEQYF,.,TRBV29-1,.,TRBJ2-7
TGTGCCAGCAGTCGTACCGAGCGGGCTCCCCAGCATTTT,CASSRTERAPQHF,.,TRBV6-5,.,TRBJ1-5
TGTGCCAGCTCACCCCAACAGGGGGCAAATCAGCCCCAGCATTTT,CASSPQQGANQPQHF,.,TRBV18,TRBD1,TRBJ1-5
TGCGCCAGCAGCCCACCCGGGACTAGCGGGAGGTCGTACAATGAGCAGTTCTTC,CASSPPGTSGRSYNEQFF,.,TRBV5-1,TRBD2,TRBJ2-1
TGCAGTGCTAGCCCCGGGGCTGAAGCTTTCTTT,CSASPGAEAFF,.,TRBV20-1,.,TRBJ1-1